This TCR beta chain was recovered during a study of blood T cell repertoires in COVID-19. Study in general: Acute and convalescent COVID-19 specimens originated in the United States, Italy and Spain.

CDR1 is SGHAT, CDR2 FQNNGV, per germline. Trimming pared 1 base from V and 0 bases from J, leaving 10 bases between. This CDR3 comprises 16 residues. Sequenced by immunoSEQ multiplex PCR; TCRdb stores in-frame clones only, minus some. In the table there are more than 90,000 clones, approximately 79% of which are singletons. The sequenced sample was peripheral blood. This clonotype was obtained from a man aged 50-60 years with acute or convalescent COVID-19. The chain recombines TRBV11-2 with TRBJ1-3, with D unclear. The CDR3 bases are TGTGCCAGCAGCTTAGCTACCCAGGTCTCTGGAAACACCATATATTTT. This sequence encodes CASSLATQVSGNTIYF.